The clone carrying this T cell receptor (beta chain) was detected many times. Its specificity is unknown. TCRdb re-called the reads with MiXCR, one entry per CDR3 protein. The table shows approximately 260,000 distinct CDR3 sequences, with about 17% occurring only once. These data belong to a study of T cell repertoires in cytomegalovirus infection. Study-wide context: Evidence of both CMV infection and a matching HLA type came from public TCR beta signatures.

V gave up 1 base and J gave up 8 bases, with 11 bases separating them. The CDR3 contains 13 residues. Germline V gene data show CDR1 as SGHAT and CDR2 as FQNNGV. Study-wide results and limits: Public TCR beta family frequency separated CMV-and-HLA carriers, including in an independent cohort. What dominated the ex vivo response were HLA-C-restricted CMV-specific TCR beta clonotypes.

This receptor was taken from a human donor in good health (CMV status not recorded). Some clones in this sample may be carry-over from other donors' samples. This chain connects TRBV11-2 to TRBJ1-2; D possibly corresponds to TRBD1 (5 bases). Sequencing input: CD8+ T cells from PBMCs. The CDR3 spells CASSLAQGRGYTF. In DNA, the CDR3 is TGTGCCAGCAGCTTAGCCCAGGGTAGGGGCTACACCTTC. The full variable domain, in which reference TRBV11-2 and TRBJ1-2 provide the parts outside the CDR3, is EAGVAQSPRYKIIEKRQSVAFWCNPISGHATLYWYQQILGQGPKLLIQFQNNGVVDDSQLPKDRFSAERLKGVDSTLKIQPAKLEDSAVYLCASSLAQGRGYTFGSGTRLTVV.